This is a list of T cell receptor beta chains from one sample in a study of shared clonotypes between healthy human individuals. The repertoire was sequenced with immunoSEQ multiplex PCR; TCRdb's copy has only in-frame clones and lacks some. The table lists roughly 2.1 million clones, under 95% of them singletons, with approximately 1.7% in the top ten. Sequencing input: naive CD8+ T cells from PBMCs. The receptors were sampled from a man aged 18-30 years in good health. Some clones in this sample may be carry-over from other donors' samples. The CDR3 runs from the conserved cysteine through the conserved F or W. Fields, in order: clone size, CDR3 length, V gene, D gene, J gene, CDR3 DNA, CDR3 protein. The D gene is left open where the match is weak. A row's size may be missing; if present it is once, few, many or a size class.

abundance: once
len: 13
v_gene: TRBV28
d_gene: NA
j_gene: TRBJ1-1
CDR3nt: TGTGCCAGCAGTTGGACATTCGGGACTGAAGCTTTCTTT
CDR3aa: CASSWTFGTEAFF

abundance: NA
len: 13
v_gene: TRBV19
d_gene: NA
j_gene: TRBJ1-1
CDR3nt: TGTGCCAGTAGTTTTTGGGGACGTGATGAAGCTTTCTTT
CDR3aa: CASSFWGRDEAFF

abundance: NA
len: 14
v_gene: TRBV11-2
d_gene: NA
j_gene: TRBJ2-7
CDR3nt: TGTGCCAGCAGCCTAAAGGGGCAGGGCCTCGAGCAGTACTTC
CDR3aa: CASSLKGQGLEQYF

abundance: few
len: 18
v_gene: TRBV4-2
d_gene: TRBD1
j_gene: TRBJ1-1
CDR3nt: TGTGCCAGCAGCCAACACACCGGGAACATTGTGGGGACAGGTGAAGCTTTCTTT
CDR3aa: CASSQHTGNIVGTGEAFF

abundance: NA
len: 17
v_gene: TRBV9
d_gene: NA
j_gene: TRBJ1-2
CDR3nt: TGTGCCAGCAGCCAGGGAGGGAGACCAAACGAACTATATGGCTACACCTTC
CDR3aa: CASSQGGRPNELYGYTF

abundance: once
len: 17
v_gene: TRBV9
d_gene: TRBD2
j_gene: TRBJ2-3
CDR3nt: TGTGCCAGCAGCTTAGCCGGGGGGGAGGGCCCAGCAGATACGCAGTATTTT
CDR3aa: CASSLAGGEGPADTQYF

abundance: NA
len: 13
v_gene: TRBV29-1
d_gene: NA
j_gene: TRBJ2-1
CDR3nt: TGCAGCGTTGCACCGGGACTGATCAATGAGCAGTTCTTC
CDR3aa: CSVAPGLINEQFF

abundance: NA
len: 15
v_gene: TRBV10-3
d_gene: TRBD2
j_gene: TRBJ2-1
CDR3nt: TGTGCCATCAGACGCACTAGCGGGAACCCCGATGAGCAGTTCTTC
CDR3aa: CAIRRTSGNPDEQFF

abundance: NA
len: 13
v_gene: TRBV29-1
d_gene: NA
j_gene: TRBJ2-2
CDR3nt: TGCAGCGTTGTTGGGCTGGGCACCGGGGAGCTGTTTTTT
CDR3aa: CSVVGLGTGELFF

abundance: NA
len: 16
v_gene: TRBV11-3
d_gene: TRBD2
j_gene: TRBJ2-1
CDR3nt: TGTGCCAGCAGCCCACGACTAGCGGGAGGGCCACGTGAGCAGTTCTTC
CDR3aa: CASSPRLAGGPREQFF

abundance: NA
len: 15
v_gene: TRBV5-4
d_gene: NA
j_gene: TRBJ2-5
CDR3nt: TGTGCCAGCAGCTTGAGGGGTAGGGGACAAGAGACCCAGTACTTC
CDR3aa: CASSLRGRGQETQYF

abundance: NA
len: 15
v_gene: TRBV7-9
d_gene: TRBD2
j_gene: TRBJ2-1
CDR3nt: TGTGCCAGCATCTCATCGGGGGGGTTTGACAATGAGCAGTTCTTC
CDR3aa: CASISSGGFDNEQFF

abundance: NA
len: 15
v_gene: TRBV9
d_gene: TRBD2
j_gene: TRBJ2-7
CDR3nt: TGTGCCAGCAGCGTAGGTTCTAGCGGGACTTACGAGCAGTACTTC
CDR3aa: CASSVGSSGTYEQYF

abundance: NA
len: 14
v_gene: TRBV10-3
d_gene: NA
j_gene: TRBJ1-4
CDR3nt: TGTGCCATCAGTGGGCCGGAGCCCAATGAAAAACTGTTTTTT
CDR3aa: CAISGPEPNEKLFF

abundance: NA
len: 17
v_gene: TRBV7-9
d_gene: TRBD2
j_gene: TRBJ2-1
CDR3nt: TGTGCCAGCAGCTTAGCGCCCGGCGGGAGGGCCAAAGATGAGCAGTTCTTC
CDR3aa: CASSLAPGGRAKDEQFF

abundance: NA
len: 17
v_gene: TRBV14
d_gene: NA
j_gene: TRBJ1-2
CDR3nt: TGTGCCAGCAGCCAAGTCTGGGGTGGGGACCCTAACTATGGCTACACCTTC
CDR3aa: CASSQVWGGDPNYGYTF

abundance: NA
len: 10
v_gene: TRBV2
d_gene: NA
j_gene: TRBJ2-5
CDR3nt: TGTGCCAGCAGTGCACGGGACCAGTACTTC
CDR3aa: CASSARDQYF

abundance: NA
len: 14
v_gene: TRBV5-6
d_gene: TRBD2
j_gene: TRBJ2-7
CDR3nt: TGTGCCAGCAGCGCGGGTAGCGGGAGGTACGAGCAGTACTTC
CDR3aa: CASSAGSGRYEQYF

abundance: few
len: 12
v_gene: TRBV15
d_gene: NA
j_gene: TRBJ2-1
CDR3nt: TGTGCCACCAGCAGAGTCGACAATGAGCAGTTCTTC
CDR3aa: CATSRVDNEQFF

abundance: NA
len: 14
v_gene: TRBV29-1
d_gene: NA
j_gene: TRBJ1-1
CDR3nt: TGCAGCGTGTCCCCGTCTCCCGGGGGGGCTGAAGCTTTCTTT
CDR3aa: CSVSPSPGGAEAFF

abundance: NA
len: 14
v_gene: TRBV7-9
d_gene: NA
j_gene: TRBJ1-2
CDR3nt: TGTGCCAGCAGCTTAGTTGCAGGCGCCTATGGCTACACCTTC
CDR3aa: CASSLVAGAYGYTF

abundance: once
len: 17
v_gene: TRBV9
d_gene: NA
j_gene: TRBJ2-1
CDR3nt: TGTGCCAGCAGCGAAGAACCAGGGGGGATTGTAACGGATGAGCAGTTCTTC
CDR3aa: CASSEEPGGIVTDEQFF